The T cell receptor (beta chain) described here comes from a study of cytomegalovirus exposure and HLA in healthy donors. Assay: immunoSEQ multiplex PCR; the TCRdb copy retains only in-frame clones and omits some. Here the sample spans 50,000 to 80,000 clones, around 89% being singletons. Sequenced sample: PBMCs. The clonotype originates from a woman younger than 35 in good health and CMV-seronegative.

DNA for the CDR3: TGTGCCAGCTGCAGGACTAGCGGAGGTAATGAGCAGTTCTTC. It translates to CASCRTSGGNEQFF. The rearrangement joins TRBV11-2 to TRBJ2-1; TRBD2 matches 10 bases. Trimming at V came to 8 bases and at J to 7 bases, leaving 8 bases not matched to a gene. The germline gives CDR1 SGHAT, CDR2 FQNNGV. The CDR3 runs to 14 residues.